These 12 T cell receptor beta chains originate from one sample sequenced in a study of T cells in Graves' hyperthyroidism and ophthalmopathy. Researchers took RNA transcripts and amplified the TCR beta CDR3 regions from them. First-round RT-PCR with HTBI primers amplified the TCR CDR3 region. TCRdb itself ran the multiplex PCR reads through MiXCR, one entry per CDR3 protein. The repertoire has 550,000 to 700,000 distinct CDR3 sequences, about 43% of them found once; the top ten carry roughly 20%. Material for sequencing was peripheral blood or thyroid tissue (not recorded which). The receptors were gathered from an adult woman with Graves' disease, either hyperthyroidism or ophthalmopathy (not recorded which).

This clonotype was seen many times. This CDR3 is CASSQDEGSWDEQYF. The DNA of the CDR3 is TGTGCCAGCAGCCAAGATGAGGGGAGCTGGGACGAGCAGTACTTC. The J gene is TRBJ2-7, the V gene TRBV3-1; D is possibly TRBD1 or TRBD2 (5 bases each). The V end lost 0 bases, the J end lost 5 bases, and 14 bases lay between the germline ends. The length of the CDR3 is 15 residues. The germline CDR1 and CDR2 sequences are LGHDT and YNNKEL (reference sequence).

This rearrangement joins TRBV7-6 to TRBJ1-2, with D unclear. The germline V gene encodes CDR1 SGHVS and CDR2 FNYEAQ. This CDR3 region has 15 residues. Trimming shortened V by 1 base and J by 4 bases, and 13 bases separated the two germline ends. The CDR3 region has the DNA TGTGCCAGCAGCTTAGAACGGGCTTTCGGCTATGGCTACACCTTC. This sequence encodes CASSLERAFGYGYTF.

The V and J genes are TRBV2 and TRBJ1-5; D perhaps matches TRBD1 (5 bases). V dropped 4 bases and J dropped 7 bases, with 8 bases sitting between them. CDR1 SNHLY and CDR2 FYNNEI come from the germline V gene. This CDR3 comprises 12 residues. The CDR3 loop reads CASSGGQQPQHF. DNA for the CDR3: TGTGCCAGCAGTGGGGGCCAGCAGCCCCAGCATTTT.

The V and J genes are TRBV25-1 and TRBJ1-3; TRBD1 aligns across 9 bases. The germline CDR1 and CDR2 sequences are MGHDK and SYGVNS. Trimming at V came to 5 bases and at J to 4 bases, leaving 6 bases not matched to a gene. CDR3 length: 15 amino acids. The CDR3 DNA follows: TGTGCCAGCAGTCCAGACAGGGGGTTCGGAAACACCATATATTTT. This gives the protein CASSPDRGFGNTIYF.

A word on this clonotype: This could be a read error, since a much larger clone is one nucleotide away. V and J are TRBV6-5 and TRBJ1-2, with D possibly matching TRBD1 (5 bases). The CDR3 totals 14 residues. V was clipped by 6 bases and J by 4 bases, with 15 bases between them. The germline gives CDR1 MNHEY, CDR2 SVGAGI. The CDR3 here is CASRPTGGSYGYTF. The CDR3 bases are TGTGCCAGCAGACCTACCGGGGGATCCTATGGCTACACCTTC.

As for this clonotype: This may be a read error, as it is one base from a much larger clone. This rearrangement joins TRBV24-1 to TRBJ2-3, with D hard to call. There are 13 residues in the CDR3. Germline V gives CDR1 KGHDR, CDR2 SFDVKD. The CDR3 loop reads CVTSYGRTDTQYF. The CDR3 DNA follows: TGTGTCACCAGTTACGGGCGCACAGATACGCAGTATTTT.

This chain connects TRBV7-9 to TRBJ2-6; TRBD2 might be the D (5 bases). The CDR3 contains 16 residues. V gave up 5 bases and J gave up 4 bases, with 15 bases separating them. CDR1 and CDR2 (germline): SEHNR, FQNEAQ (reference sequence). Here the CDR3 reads CASSPRRRSGANVLTF. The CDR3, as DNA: TGTGCCAGCAGCCCGCGGCGGAGGTCCGGGGCCAACGTCCTGACTTTC.

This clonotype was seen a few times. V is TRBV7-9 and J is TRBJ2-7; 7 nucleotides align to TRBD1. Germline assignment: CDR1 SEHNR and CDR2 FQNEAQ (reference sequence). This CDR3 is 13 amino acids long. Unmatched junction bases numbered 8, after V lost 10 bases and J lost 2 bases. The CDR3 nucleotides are TGTGCCACCGGATTGGGACAGACCTACGAGCAGTACTTC. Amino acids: CATGLGQTYEQYF.

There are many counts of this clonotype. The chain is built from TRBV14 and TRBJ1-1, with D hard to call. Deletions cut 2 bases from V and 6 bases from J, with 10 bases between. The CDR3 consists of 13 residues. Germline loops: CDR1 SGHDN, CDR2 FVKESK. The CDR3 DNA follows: TGTGCCAGCAGCCAACCGGGCGGAGCTGAAGCTTTCTTT. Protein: CASSQPGGAEAFF.

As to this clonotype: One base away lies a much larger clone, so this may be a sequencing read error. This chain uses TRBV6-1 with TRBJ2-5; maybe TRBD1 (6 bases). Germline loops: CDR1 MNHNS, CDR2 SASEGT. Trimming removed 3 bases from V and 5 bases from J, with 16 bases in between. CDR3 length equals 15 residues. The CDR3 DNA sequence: TGTGCCAGCAGTGATTGGACAGCGGAGTTGGAGACCCAGTACTTC. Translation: CASSDWTAELETQYF.

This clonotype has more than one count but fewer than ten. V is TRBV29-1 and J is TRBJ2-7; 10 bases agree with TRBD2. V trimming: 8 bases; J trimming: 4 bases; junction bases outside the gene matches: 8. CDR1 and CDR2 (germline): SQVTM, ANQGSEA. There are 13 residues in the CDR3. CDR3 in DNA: TGCAGCTTGGAGGCTAGCGGGGGATACGAGCAGTACTTC. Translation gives CSLEASGGYEQYF.

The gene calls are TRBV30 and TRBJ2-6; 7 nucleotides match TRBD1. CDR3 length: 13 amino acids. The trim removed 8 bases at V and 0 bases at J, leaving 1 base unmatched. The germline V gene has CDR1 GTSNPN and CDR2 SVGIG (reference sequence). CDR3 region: CAGTVSGANVLTF. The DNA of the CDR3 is TGTGCCGGGACAGTCTCTGGGGCCAACGTCCTGACTTTC.